Listed below are T cell receptor beta chains from one sample, sequenced in a study of shared clonotypes between healthy human individuals. The method was immunoSEQ multiplex PCR; TCRdb's version includes in-frame clones alone and lacks a portion of them. The table records over 2,000,000 clones, 93% of them present only once. The source material was naive CD8+ T cells from PBMCs. Source of these receptors: a man between 18 and 29 years old in good health. Some clones in this sample may be carry-over from other donors' samples. Each CDR3 is given with its conserved first and last residue. The order of the fields is J gene, V gene, CDR3 protein.

TRBJ2-7 TRBV7-2 CASSWTSGSYEQYF
TRBJ1-4 TRBV2 CASSWDTNAPNEKLFF
TRBJ2-7 TRBV7-2 CASSVDRDRVSYEQYF
TRBJ2-7 TRBV5-1 CASSLENGVPYEQYF
TRBJ2-5 TRBV7-6 CASSLGSPLPQETQYF
TRBJ1-2 TRBV5-6 CASSLGKLGYTF
TRBJ1-1 TRBV5-6 CASSLALRGTPTEAFF
TRBJ2-7 TRBV27 CASSGIGTGGFYEQYF
TRBJ2-2 TRBV29-1 CSVESFWQEKGTGELFF
TRBJ2-7 TRBV28 CASSPFYPGTSGRASYEQYF
TRBJ2-7 TRBV7-2 CASIHPGTGPPEQYF
TRBJ1-5 TRBV19 CASSIWGLNQPQHF
TRBJ2-3 TRBV7-6 CASSQPGSGADTQYF
TRBJ2-7 TRBV27 CASSILAGVYEQYF
TRBJ2-7 TRBV27 CASSLAPGGVAYEQYF
TRBJ2-1 TRBV7-3 CASSPRTSGRNEQFF
TRBJ2-7 TRBV7-9 CASSLGSRDEQYF
TRBJ2-3 TRBV27 CASSFSQKTGSTDTQYF
TRBJ2-2 TRBV7-6 CASRGGLAGVLNTGELFF
TRBJ2-3 TRBV10-2 CASSNGITDTQYF
TRBJ2-7 TRBV6-5 CASSYSRTAYEQYF
TRBJ2-7 TRBV7-2 CASSLARGNSYEQYF